The source of this T cell receptor (beta chain) is a study of shared clonotypes between healthy human individuals. Study-wide findings and caveats: Generation probability values for non-shared clonotypes were lower than those for clonotypes shared by all four donors.

Only CD45RO-negative cells positively selected for CCR7 counted as naive CD8 cells, so terminally differentiated effector memory CD45RA+ cells were excluded. The germline V gene encodes CDR1 MNHEY and CDR2 SVGAGI. Losses at the gene ends were 8 bases for V and 4 bases for J; bases not matched to a gene: 6. The CDR3 extends over 14 amino acids. The authors ran the assay at deep level. The data were produced by immunoSEQ multiplex PCR, yet TCRdb's version contains in-frame clones alone and is incomplete. The data show about 1,800,000 clones, about 95% seen once. As concerns this clone: Its specificity is unknown.

V usage is TRBV6-5 and J usage is TRBJ2-1; 9 positions agree with TRBD1. The specimen was naive CD8+ T cells sorted from blood. The TCR sequence derives from a man aged 18 to 30 in good health. CDR3 DNA sequence: TGTGCCAGCGGAGGGACAGGGACTTACAATGAGCAGTTCTTC. Translating gives CASGGTGTYNEQFF.